This T cell receptor beta chain originates from a study of shared clonotypes between healthy human individuals. In the source study's methods: Filtering differed because ImmunoSEQ produced junction-only sequences that carried no quality scores. Profiled with immunoSEQ multiplex PCR; TCRdb holds only in-frame clones, not every one. That table is the source of V, J and clone size, and D and trimming were worked out from the DNA. The repertoire has about 460,000 clones, approximately 80% of them found once; the top ten carry about 12%. About this clone: The sample carries other DNA sequences with the same CDR3.

The V end was cut by 3 bases, the J end by 8 bases, with 8 bases between. CDR1 is DFQATT, CDR2 SNEGSKA, per germline (reference sequence). There are 11 residues in the CDR3. HIV-negative, healthy adults without recent acute infections or vaccinations were the donors. The sequencing input was PBMCs. The clonotype was recovered from a woman between 40 and 55 years old in good health. Some clones in this sample may be carry-over from other donors' samples. The rearrangement joins TRBV20-1 to TRBJ2-1; D unclear. For the CDR3, the DNA is TGCAGTGCTAGTCGTTCCGATGAGCAGTTCTTC. This sequence encodes CSASRSDEQFF.